This TCR beta chain came from a study of beta chain features in type 1 diabetes. General observations from the study: Moderate yet significant TCRB CDR3 shortening was seen in Type 1 diabetes patients in all four CD4+ subsets.

The entirety of the isolated RNA underwent reverse transcription, so expressed TCRB transcripts were sequenced. Assay: immunoSEQ multiplex PCR; the TCRdb copy retains only in-frame clones and omits some. The data contain roughly 38,000 clones, approximately 70% of them singletons. On this clone itself: Its antigen is unknown.

The sequenced material came from Tregs from blood. The TCR comes from a young man with type 1 diabetes. Some clones in this sample may be carry-over from other donors' samples.

In nucleotides, the CDR3 is TGTGCCAGCAGCGCACAGACAGGGACTAGCAATCAGCCCCAGCATTTT. Translation: CASSAQTGTSNQPQHF. The chain joins TRBV11-3 to TRBJ1-5, with 7 nucleotides matching TRBD1. This CDR3 has 16 amino acids. Trimming cost V 5 bases and J 0 bases; bases outside gene matches: 7. Germline V gene data show CDR1 as SGHNT and CDR2 as YENEEA.